The clone carrying this T cell receptor (beta chain) occurred many times. TCRdb redid the calling of the 5' RACE reads with MiXCR, one entry per CDR3 protein. The table lists 120,000 to 150,000 distinct CDR3 sequences, about 5.7% of them singletons. CDR1 and CDR2 (germline): SGHTA, FQGNSA. The CDR3 has 14 amino acids. Trimming took 0 bases from V and 6 from J, leaving 10 bases between them. This specimen belongs to a study of T-cell memory formation after mild COVID-19. J is TRBJ2-3 and V is TRBV7-2; D remains unclear. Input material: PBMCs or a T cell subset sorted from them (not recorded which). The sequence derives from an adult woman who had mild COVID-19 (a few samples of this study predate the infection). Cell type and time point are not known. The CDR3: CASSLAAGMDTQYF. In DNA, the CDR3 is TGTGCCAGCAGCTTAGCGGCAGGAATGGATACGCAGTATTTT.